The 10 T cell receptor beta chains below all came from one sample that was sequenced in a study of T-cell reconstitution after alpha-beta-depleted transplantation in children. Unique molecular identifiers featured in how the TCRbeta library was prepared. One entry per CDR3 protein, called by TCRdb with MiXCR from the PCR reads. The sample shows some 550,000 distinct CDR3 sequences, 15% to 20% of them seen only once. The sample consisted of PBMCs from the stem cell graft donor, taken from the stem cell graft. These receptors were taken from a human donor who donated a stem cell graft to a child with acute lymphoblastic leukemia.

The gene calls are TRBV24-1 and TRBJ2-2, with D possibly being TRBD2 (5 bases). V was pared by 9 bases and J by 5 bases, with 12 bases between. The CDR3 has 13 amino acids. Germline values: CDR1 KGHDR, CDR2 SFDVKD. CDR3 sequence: CATFTRGTGELFF. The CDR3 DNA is TGTGCCACCTTTACCCGGGGAACCGGGGAGCTGTTTTTT.

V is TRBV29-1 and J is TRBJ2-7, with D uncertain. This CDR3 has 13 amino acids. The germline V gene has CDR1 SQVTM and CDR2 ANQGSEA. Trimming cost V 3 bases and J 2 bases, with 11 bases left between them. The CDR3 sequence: CSVEGSTTYEQYF. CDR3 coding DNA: TGCAGCGTTGAGGGCAGTACCACCTACGAGCAGTACTTC.

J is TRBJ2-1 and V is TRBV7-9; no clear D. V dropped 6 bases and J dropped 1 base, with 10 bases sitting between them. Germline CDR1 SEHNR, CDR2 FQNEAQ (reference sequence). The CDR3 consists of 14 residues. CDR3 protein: CASRSSSSYNEQFF. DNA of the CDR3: TGTGCCAGCAGATCTTCGAGTTCCTACAATGAGCAGTTCTTC.

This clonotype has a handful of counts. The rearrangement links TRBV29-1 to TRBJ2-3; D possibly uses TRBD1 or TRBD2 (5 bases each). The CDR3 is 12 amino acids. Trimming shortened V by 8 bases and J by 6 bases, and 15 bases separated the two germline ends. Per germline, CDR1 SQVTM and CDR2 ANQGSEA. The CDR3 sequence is CSYTGSGDTQYF. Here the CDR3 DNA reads TGCAGCTATACGGGGTCAGGGGATACGCAGTATTTT.

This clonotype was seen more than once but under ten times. The CDR3 coding sequence is TGTGCCAGCAGCTTAGGGCGGCACAACAATGAAAAACTGTTTTTT. It translates to CASSLGRHNNEKLFF. V usage is TRBV7-2 and J usage is TRBJ1-4; D is ambiguous. Trimming pared 1 base from V and 5 bases from J, leaving 11 bases between. The germline V gene has CDR1 SGHTA and CDR2 FQGNSA. The CDR3 sequence is 15 residues long.

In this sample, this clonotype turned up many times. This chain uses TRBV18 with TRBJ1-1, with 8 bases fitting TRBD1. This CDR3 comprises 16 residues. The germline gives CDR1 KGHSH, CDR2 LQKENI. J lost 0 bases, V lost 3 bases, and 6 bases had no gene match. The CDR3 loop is CASSPYLTGVNTEAFF. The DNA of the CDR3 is TGTGCCAGCTCACCGTATCTGACAGGGGTGAACACTGAAGCTTTCTTT.

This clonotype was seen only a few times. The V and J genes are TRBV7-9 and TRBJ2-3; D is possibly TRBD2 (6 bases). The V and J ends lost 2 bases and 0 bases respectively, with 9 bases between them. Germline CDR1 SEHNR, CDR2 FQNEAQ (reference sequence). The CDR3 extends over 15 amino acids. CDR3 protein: CASSLLAFSTDTQYF. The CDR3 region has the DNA TGTGCCAGCAGCTTACTAGCGTTTAGCACAGATACGCAGTATTTT.

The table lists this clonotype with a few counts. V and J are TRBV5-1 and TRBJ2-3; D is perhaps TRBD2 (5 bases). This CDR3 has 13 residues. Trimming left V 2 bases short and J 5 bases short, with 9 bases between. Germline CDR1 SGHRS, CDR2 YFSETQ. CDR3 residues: CASSFRGVDTQYF. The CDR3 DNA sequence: TGCGCCAGCAGCTTCCGGGGAGTAGATACGCAGTATTTT.

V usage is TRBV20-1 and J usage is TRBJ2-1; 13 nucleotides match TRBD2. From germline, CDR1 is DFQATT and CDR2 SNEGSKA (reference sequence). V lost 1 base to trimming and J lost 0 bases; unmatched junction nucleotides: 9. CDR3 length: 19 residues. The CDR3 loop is CSARGWGLAGPYSYNEQFF. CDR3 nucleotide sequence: TGCAGTGCTAGAGGGTGGGGACTAGCGGGGCCGTACTCCTACAATGAGCAGTTCTTC.

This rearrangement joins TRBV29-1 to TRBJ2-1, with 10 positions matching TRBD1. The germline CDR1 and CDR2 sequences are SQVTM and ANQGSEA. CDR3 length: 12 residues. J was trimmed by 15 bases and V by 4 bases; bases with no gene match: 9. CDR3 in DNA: TGCAGCGTTGCTCACCCTGGGACAGGGGTGTTCTTC. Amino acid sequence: CSVAHPGTGVFF.